This TCR beta chain was captured in a study of T cells after yellow fever vaccination. General study results and limits: Clones from primary vaccination mostly reappeared after the booster (96% CD4, roughly 87% CD8). By day 5 rather than day 15, the secondary response had peaked, though it was weaker.

This clonotype was seen only a few times. Its cognate antigen is unknown. In germline, CDR1 is SGHNT, CDR2 YYREEE (reference sequence). The V gene lost 4 bases and the J gene lost 6 bases, with 11 bases spanning the gap. The CDR3 totals 13 residues. MiXCR was run by TCRdb on the 5' RACE reads, yielding one entry per CDR3 protein. This table holds some 500,000 distinct CDR3 sequences, about 13% found once. The chain uses TRBV5-4 and TRBJ2-1; either TRBD1 or TRBD2 may fit D (5 bases each). Specimen: PBMCs, collected on the day of the yellow fever booster vaccination. This clonotype was sampled from a man aged 25 to 40 who received the YFV17D yellow fever vaccine. CDR3 amino acids: CASSEGLRNEQFF. The CDR3 DNA follows: TGTGCCAGCAGCGAGGGGTTGCGCAATGAGCAGTTCTTC.